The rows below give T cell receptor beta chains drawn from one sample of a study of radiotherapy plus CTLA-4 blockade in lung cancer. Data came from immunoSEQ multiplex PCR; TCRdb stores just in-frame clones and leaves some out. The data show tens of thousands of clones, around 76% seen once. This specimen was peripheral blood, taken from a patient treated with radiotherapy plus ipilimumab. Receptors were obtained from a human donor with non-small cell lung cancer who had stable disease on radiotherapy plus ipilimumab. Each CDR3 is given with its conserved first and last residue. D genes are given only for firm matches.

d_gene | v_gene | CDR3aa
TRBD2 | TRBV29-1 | CSVLPRGGRGTGELFF
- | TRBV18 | CASSPLSWGRGLQETQYF
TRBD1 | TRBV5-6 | CASSLGDRAYGYTF
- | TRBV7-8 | CASSSSGSNQPQHF
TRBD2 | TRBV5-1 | CASSLEGTSMAEQFF
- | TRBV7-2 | CASSRLTSTDTQYF
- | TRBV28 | CAIAGISRNTIYF
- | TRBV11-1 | CATGLNTEAFF
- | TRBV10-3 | CAISDLGSPNYGYTF
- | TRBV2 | CATAGVSIVGNQPQHF
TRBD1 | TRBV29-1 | CSAKSRDRANSPLHF
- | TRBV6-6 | CASRFHRANYGYTF
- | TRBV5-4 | CASSLVGAGLVYEQYF
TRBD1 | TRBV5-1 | CASKPNPGQGALSTEAFF
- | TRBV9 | CASSVGLLTNEKLFF
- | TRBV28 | CASNQGRRTEAFF
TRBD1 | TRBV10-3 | CAISEMRQGYTGELFF
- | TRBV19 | CASSIPGQLAKNIQYF
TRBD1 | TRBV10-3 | CATRGQDNNSPLHF
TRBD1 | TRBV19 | CASSQGARGNTIYF
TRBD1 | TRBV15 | CATSRDGQGSSYNSPLHF
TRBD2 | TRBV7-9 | CASSPDTLAVPFTDTQYF
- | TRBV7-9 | CASSFHSGASGANVLTF
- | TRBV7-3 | CASSSTGADTGELFF
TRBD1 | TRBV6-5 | CASSYSGQNPQHF
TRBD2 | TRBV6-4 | CASSDPRGDHNEQFF
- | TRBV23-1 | CASSHYGYTF
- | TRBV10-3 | CAISDRQKNEKLFF
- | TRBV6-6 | CASSSRAGNQPQHF
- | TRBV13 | CASSSAAIDSPLHF
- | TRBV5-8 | CASSLGWQGQNTGELFF
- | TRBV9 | CASSPTGLPEREQFF
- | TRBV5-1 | CASSLGALGTEAFF
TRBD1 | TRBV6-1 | CASAWTGNTEAFF
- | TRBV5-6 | CASSLTGSNEQFF
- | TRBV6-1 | CAIRGWMNTEAFF
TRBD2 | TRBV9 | CASSMGLAGDTQYF
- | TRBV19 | CASSPGSGHGVAFF
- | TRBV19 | CATRGGGVDNEGEGYTF
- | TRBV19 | CASRMQQLNYGYTF
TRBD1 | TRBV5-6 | CASSSTTGTGDSYEQYF
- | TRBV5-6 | CASSFLGPGLTEAFF
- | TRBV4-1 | CASSLTRQNTEAFF
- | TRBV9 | CASSVEGWADEQYF
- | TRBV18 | CASSKLAWGTDTQYF
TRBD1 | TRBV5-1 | CASSSTGGNYGYTF
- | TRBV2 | CASSEVRGDTGELFF
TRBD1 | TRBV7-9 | CASSWTGGGNTIYF
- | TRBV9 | CASSAGQPRVGNTIYF
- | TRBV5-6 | CASSLEAGRGLSGEKLFF
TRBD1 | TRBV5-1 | CASSFGQGEETQYF
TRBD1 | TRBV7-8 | CASSLDLGQGILQYF
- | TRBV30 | CAWSVRGRGPRGHTDTQYF
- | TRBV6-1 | CASSVSVLVGYTF
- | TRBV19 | CASNEGGAGTGYGYTF
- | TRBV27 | CASSLSGLNTGELFF
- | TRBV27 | CASRRGPYNSPLHF
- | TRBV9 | CASSVGVGWGDTEAFF
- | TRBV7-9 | CASSPYRDQPQHF